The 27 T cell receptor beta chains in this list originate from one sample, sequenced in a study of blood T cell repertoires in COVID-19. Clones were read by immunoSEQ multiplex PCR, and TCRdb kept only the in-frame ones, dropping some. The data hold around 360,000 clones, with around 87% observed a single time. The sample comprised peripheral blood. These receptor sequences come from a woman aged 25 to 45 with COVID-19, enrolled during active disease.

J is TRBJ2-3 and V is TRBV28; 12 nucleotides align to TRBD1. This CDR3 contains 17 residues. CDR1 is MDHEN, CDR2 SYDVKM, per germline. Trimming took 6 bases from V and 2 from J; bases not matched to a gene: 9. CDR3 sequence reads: CASSPWRGQGATDTQYF. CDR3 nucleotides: TGTGCCAGCAGCCCCTGGAGGGGACAGGGGGCCACAGATACGCAGTATTTT.

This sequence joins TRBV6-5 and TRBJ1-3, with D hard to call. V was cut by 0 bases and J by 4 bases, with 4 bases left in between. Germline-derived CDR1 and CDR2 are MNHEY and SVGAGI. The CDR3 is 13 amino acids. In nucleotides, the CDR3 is TGTGCCAGCAGTTACTCCCTAGGAAACACCATATATTTT. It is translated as CASSYSLGNTIYF.

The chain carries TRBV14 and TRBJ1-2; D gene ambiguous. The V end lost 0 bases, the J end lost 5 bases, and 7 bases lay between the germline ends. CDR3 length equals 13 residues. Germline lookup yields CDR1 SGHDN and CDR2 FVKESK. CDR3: CASSQDYGYGYTF. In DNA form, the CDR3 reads TGTGCCAGCAGCCAAGATTACGGTTATGGCTACACCTTC.

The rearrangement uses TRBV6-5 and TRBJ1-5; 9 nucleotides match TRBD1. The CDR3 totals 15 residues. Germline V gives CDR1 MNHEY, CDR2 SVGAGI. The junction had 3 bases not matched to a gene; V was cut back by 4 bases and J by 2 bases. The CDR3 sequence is CASSSRTGGNQPQHF. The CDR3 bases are TGTGCCAGCAGTTCCAGGACAGGGGGCAATCAGCCCCAGCATTTT.

The CDR3 nucleotides read TGTGCCACCAGCCCGGGGACTAGCGGGAGCACAGATACGCAGTATTTT. The encoded protein is CATSPGTSGSTDTQYF. This chain links TRBV15 with TRBJ2-3; 12 bases line up with TRBD2. Germline CDR1 LNHNV, CDR2 YYDKDF (reference sequence). The CDR3 totals 16 residues. The V gene end was trimmed by 5 bases and the J gene end by 0 bases; junction bases not matched to a gene: 3.

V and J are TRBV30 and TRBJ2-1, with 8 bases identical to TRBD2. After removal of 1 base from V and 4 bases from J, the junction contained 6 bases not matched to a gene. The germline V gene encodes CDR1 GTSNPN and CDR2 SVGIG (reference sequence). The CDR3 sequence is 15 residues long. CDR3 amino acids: CAWSALAGLYNEQFF. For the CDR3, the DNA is TGTGCCTGGAGTGCCCTAGCGGGCCTATACAATGAGCAGTTCTTC. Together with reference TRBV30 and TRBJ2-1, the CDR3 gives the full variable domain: SQTIHQWPATLVQPVGSPLSLECTVEGTSNPNLYWYRQAAGRGLQLLFYSVGIGQISSEVPQNLSASRPQDRQFILSSKKLLLSDSGFYLCAWSALAGLYNEQFFGPGTRLTVL.

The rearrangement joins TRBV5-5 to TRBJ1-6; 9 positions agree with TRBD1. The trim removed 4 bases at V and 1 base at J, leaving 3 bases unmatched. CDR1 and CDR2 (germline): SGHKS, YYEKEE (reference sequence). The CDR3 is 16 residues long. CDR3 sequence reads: CASSTQGASYNSPLHF. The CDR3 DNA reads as TGTGCCAGCAGCACACAGGGGGCTTCCTATAATTCACCCCTCCACTTT.

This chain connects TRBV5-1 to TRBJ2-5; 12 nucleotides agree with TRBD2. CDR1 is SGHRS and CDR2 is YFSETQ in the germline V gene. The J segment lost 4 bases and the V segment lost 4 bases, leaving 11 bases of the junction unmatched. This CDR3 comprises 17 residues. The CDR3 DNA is TGCGCCAGCAGCACCTATCGACTAGCGGGAGTCCCAGAGACCCAGTACTTC. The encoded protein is CASSTYRLAGVPETQYF.

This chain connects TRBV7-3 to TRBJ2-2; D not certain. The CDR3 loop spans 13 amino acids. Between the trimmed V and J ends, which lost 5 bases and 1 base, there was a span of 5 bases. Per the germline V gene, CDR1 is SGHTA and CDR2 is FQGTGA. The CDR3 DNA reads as TGTGCCAGCAGCGGCCAGAACACCGGGGAGCTGTTTTTT. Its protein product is CASSGQNTGELFF.

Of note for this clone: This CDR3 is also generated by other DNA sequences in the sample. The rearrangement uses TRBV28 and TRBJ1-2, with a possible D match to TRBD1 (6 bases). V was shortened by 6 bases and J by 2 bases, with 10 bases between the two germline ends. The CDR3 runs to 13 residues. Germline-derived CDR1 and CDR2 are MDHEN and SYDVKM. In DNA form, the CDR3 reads TGTGCCAGCAGCCTAACAGGGAACTATGGCTACACCTTC. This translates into CASSLTGNYGYTF.

The CDR3: CASQSGSTGANVLTF. The CDR3 coding sequence is TGTGCCTCACAGAGTGGCAGCACTGGGGCCAACGTCCTGACTTTC. The chain links TRBV28 to TRBJ2-6; D is ambiguous. CDR3 length: 15 amino acids. Looked up from germline, CDR1 is MDHEN and CDR2 is SYDVKM. The V gene lost 11 bases and the J gene lost 2 bases, with 16 bases spanning the gap.

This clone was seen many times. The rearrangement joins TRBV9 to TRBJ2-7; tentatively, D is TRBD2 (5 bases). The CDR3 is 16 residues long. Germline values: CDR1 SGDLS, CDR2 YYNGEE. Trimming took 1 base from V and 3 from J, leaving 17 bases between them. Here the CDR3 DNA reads TGTGCCAGCAGCGTATCTCTGGGAGAGCCGTTCTACGAGCAGTACTTC. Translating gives CASSVSLGEPFYEQYF.

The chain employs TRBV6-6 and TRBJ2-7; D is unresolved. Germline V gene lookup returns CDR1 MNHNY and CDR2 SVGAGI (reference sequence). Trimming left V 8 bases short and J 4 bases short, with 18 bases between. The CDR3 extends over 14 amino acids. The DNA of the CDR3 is TGTGCCAGCGGAACCTTTCACGGAGATTACGAGCAGTACTTC. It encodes CASGTFHGDYEQYF.

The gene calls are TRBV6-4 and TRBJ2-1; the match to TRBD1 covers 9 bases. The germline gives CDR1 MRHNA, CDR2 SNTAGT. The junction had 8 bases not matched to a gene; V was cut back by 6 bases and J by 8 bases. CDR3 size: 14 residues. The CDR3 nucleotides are TGTGCCAGCAGGCGGGACAGGGAGAGGGATGAGCAGTTCTTC. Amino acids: CASRRDRERDEQFF.

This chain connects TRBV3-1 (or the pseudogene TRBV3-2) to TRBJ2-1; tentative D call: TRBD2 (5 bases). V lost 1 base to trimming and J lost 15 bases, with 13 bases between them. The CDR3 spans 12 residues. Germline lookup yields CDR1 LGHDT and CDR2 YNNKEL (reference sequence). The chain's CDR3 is CASSQVSSRRFF. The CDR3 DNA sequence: TGTGCCAGCAGCCAAGTGTCTAGCCGGCGGTTCTTC.

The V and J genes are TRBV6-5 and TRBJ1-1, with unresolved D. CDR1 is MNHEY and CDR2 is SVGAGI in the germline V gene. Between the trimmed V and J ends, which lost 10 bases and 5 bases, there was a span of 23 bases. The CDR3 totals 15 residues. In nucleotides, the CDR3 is TGTGCCACCTTGACTCTAGGATCGGGAGGGACTGAAGCTTTCTTT. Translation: CATLTLGSGGTEAFF.

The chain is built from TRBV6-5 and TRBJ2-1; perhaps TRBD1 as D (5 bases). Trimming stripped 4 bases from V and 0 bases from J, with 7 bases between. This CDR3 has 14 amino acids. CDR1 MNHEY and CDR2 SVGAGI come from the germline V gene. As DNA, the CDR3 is TGTGCCAGCAGTTGGGGCAGCTCCTACAATGAGCAGTTCTTC. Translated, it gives CASSWGSSYNEQFF.

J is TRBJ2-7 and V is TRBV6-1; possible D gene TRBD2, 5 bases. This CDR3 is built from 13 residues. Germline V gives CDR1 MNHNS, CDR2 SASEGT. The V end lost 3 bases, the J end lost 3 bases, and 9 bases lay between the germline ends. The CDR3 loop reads CASSETIYYEQYF. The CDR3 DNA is TGTGCCAGCAGTGAGACTATTTACTACGAGCAGTACTTC.

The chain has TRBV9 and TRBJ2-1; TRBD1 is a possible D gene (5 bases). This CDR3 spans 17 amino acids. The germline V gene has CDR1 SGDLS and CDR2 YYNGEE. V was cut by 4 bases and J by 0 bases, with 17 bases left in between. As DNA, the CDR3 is TGTGCCAGCAGCCCAACCACAGGTTTGAGCTCCTACAATGAGCAGTTCTTC. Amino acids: CASSPTTGLSSYNEQFF.

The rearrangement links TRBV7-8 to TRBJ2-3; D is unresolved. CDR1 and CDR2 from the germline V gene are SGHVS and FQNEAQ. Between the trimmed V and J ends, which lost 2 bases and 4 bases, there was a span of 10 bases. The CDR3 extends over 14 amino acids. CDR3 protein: CASSLTVNADTQYF. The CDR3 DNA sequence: TGTGCCAGCAGCTTAACGGTTAACGCAGATACGCAGTATTTT.

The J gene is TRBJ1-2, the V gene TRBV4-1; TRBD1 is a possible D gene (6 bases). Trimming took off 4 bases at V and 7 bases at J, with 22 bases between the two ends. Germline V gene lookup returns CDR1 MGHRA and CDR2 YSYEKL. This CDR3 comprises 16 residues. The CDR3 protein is CASSLSLTRGGLGYTF. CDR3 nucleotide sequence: TGCGCCAGCAGCCTTTCCCTAACTAGGGGGGGGCTTGGCTACACCTTC.

In nucleotides, the CDR3 is TGTGCCAGCAGTGGTCCTGGACTAGCGGGAGGAAGCCAAGAGACCCAGTACTTC. It is translated as CASSGPGLAGGSQETQYF. The rearrangement links TRBV2 to TRBJ2-5; 14 nucleotides line up with TRBD2. V gave up 4 bases and J gave up 1 base; unmatched junction bases: 8. CDR3 size: 18 residues. Germline CDR1 reads SNHLY; CDR2 reads FYNNEI.

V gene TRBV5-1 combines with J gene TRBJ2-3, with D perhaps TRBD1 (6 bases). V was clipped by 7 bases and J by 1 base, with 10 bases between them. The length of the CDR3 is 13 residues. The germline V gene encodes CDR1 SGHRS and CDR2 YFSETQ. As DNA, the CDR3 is TGCGCCAGCCGGGACACCCGCACAGATACGCAGTATTTT. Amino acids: CASRDTRTDTQYF. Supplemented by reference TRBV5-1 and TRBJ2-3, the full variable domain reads KAGVTQTPRYLIKTRGQQVTLSCSPISGHRSVSWYQQTPGQGLQFLFEYFSETQRNKGNFPGRFSGRQFSNSRSEMNVSTLELGDSALYLCASRDTRTDTQYFGPGTRLTVL.

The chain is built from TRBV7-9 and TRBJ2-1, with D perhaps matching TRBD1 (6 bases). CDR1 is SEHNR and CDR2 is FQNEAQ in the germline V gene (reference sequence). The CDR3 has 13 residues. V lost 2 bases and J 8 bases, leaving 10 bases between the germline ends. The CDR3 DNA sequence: TGTGCCAGCAGCTTATGGCAGGGGCATGAGCAGTTCTTC. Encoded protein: CASSLWQGHEQFF.

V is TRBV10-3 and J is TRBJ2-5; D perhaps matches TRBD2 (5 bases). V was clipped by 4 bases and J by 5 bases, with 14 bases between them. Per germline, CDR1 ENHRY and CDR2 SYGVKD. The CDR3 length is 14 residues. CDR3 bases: TGTGCCATCAGTGGAAACCGGGAAGAGGAGACCCAGTACTTC. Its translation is CAISGNREEETQYF.

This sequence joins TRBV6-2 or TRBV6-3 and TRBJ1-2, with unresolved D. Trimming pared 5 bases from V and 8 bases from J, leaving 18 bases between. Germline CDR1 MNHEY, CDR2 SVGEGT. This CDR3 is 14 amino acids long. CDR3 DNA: TGTGCCAGCAGTCCCCCTTTTGCTCAGAAGGGCTACACCTTC. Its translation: CASSPPFAQKGYTF.

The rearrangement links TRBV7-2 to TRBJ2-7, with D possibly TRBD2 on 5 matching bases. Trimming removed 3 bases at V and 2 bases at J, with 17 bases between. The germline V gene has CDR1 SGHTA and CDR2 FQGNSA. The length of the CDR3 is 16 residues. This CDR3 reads CASSLNRGRGPYEQYF. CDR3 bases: TGTGCCAGCAGCTTGAATCGCGGGCGCGGCCCCTACGAGCAGTACTTC.